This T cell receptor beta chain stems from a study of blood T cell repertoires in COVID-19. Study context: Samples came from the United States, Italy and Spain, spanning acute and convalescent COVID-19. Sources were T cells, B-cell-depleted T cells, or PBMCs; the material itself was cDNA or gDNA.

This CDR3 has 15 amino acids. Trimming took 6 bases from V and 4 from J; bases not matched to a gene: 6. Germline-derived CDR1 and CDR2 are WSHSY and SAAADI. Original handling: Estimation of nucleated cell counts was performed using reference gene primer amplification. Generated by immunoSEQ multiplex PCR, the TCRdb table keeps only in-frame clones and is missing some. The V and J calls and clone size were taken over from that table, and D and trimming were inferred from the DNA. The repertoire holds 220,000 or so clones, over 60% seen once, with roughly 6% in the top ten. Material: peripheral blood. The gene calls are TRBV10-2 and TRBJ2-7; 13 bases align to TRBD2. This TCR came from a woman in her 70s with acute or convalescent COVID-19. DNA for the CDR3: TGCGCCAGCAGCTACGGACTAGCGGGAGAGTACGAGCAGTACTTC. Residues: CASSYGLAGEYEQYF.